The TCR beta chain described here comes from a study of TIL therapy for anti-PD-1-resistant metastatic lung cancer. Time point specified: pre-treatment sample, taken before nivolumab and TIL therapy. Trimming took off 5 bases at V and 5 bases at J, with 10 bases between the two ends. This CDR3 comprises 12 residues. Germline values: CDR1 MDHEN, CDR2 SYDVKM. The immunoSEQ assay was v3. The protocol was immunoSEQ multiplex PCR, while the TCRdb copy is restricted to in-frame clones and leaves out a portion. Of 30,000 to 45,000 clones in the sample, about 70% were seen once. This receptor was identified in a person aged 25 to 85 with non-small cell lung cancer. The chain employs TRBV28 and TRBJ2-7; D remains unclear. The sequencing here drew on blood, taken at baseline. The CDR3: CASSPWGNEQYF. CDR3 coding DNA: TGTGCCAGCAGTCCATGGGGTAACGAGCAGTACTTC.